This is a list of T cell receptor beta chains from one sample in a study of blood T cell repertoires in COVID-19. Some clones are missing from TCRdb's copy, which holds only in-frame ones; the method was immunoSEQ multiplex PCR. This sample yields about 270,000 clones, of which approximately 90% are seen a single time; approximately 2.7% belongs to the top ten. The specimen was PBMCs or T cells enriched from blood (not recorded which). These receptors were collected from a man between 40 and 49 years old who had been exposed to COVID-19. Each CDR3 is given with its conserved first and last residue.

V	J	CDR3
TRBV12-5	TRBJ1-5	CASGLDLHQPQHF
TRBV3-1/TRBV3-2	TRBJ1-2	CASSQDRERTTNYGYTF
TRBV20-1	TRBJ2-3	CSSGVNTQYF
TRBV5-4	TRBJ2-1	CASSLDGTLNEQFF
TRBV28	TRBJ2-5	CASSTPGLAGGNFWETQYF
TRBV4-1	TRBJ2-7	CASSQDVSFLGLPYEQYF
TRBV11-2	TRBJ2-7	CASSSELPEEQYF
TRBV19	TRBJ2-5	CASARDREETQYF
TRBV27	TRBJ1-1	CASSYIQGRSTEAFF
TRBV2	TRBJ2-1	CASSLRTANNEQFF
TRBV7-9	TRBJ2-5	CASSFWTIEETQYF
TRBV12-5	TRBJ2-3	CASGRRFDTQYF
TRBV11-2	TRBJ2-1	CASSLEVSSGGYNEQFF
TRBV5-1	TRBJ1-5	CASSPDTSNQPQHF
TRBV19	TRBJ2-6	CASSIPGGLFHVLTF
TRBV7-9	TRBJ2-1	CASSSDRGPYNEQFF
TRBV12-5	TRBJ2-3	CASGDDGITRDTQYF
TRBV19	TRBJ1-4	CASKRYLDNEKLFF
TRBV9	TRBJ2-1	CASSVGGTISYNEQFF
TRBV28	TRBJ2-2	CASSSPAGKAPSGELFF
TRBV20-1	TRBJ1-4	CSASLGGDNEKLFF
TRBV5-5	TRBJ2-7	CASPDGRETYEQYF
TRBV6-5	TRBJ1-2	CASKPGQGYGYTF
TRBV11-3	TRBJ1-1	CASSGGQGNTEAFF
TRBV29-1	TRBJ2-7	CSFRLAGDEQYF
TRBV7-3	TRBJ2-6	CASSATGGSGANVLTF
TRBV13	TRBJ2-7	CASSFRTSGSGPYEQYF
TRBV7-8	TRBJ2-1	CASSYAVVVAGWGGQFF
TRBV9	TRBJ2-4	CASSVYAGAKNIQYF
TRBV7-9	TRBJ1-1	CASSTSRNTEAFF
TRBV28	TRBJ1-5	CASSHFGDYRSLWPQHF
TRBV6-1	TRBJ2-1	CASSELVAGGPLDEQFF
TRBV18	TRBJ1-5	CASSPSTGSNQPQHF
TRBV4-1	TRBJ1-5	CASSTWTGQKDQPQHF
TRBV30	TRBJ1-2	CAWSVKSYSNYGYTF
TRBV12-3/TRBV12-4	TRBJ2-1	CASSLVGGGEQFF
TRBV5-5	TRBJ1-5	CASSPRGGGNQPQHF
TRBV28	TRBJ2-7	CASSSPLAGEYEQYF
TRBV6-2/TRBV6-3	TRBJ2-1	CASSKTLARYNEQFF
TRBV5-6	TRBJ1-1	CASSPVPGGGEAFF
TRBV19	TRBJ2-7	CASSSSGTSYNEQYF
TRBV20-1	TRBJ2-7	CSARVSGRGYEQYF
TRBV7-2	TRBJ2-1	CASSLAGTSSYNEQFF
TRBV27	TRBJ2-5	CASSLSPRETQYF